This TCR beta chain emerged from a study of cytomegalovirus exposure and HLA in healthy donors. PCR used 60 Vbeta primers and 13 Jbeta primers. Using immunoSEQ multiplex PCR, the repertoire was profiled, and TCRdb retains in-frame clones only, with some absent. Of around 170,000 clones in the sample, approximately 82% were seen once. Germline CDR1 reads LGHNA; CDR2 reads YNFKEQ. This CDR3 has 19 amino acids. V trimming: 0 bases; J trimming: 1 base; junction bases outside the gene matches: 7. Sequenced sample: PBMCs. This chain links TRBV4-2 with TRBJ2-2, with TRBD2 identical over 11 bases. The clonotype comes from a male donor in good health and CMV-seronegative. This CDR3 is CASSQDSSGGAGNTGELFF. The CDR3 region has the DNA TGTGCCAGCAGCCAAGATAGTAGCGGGGGGGCCGGGAACACCGGGGAGCTGTTTTTT.